This TCR beta chain was identified in a study of blood T cell repertoires in COVID-19. Study summary: Acute and convalescent COVID-19 samples came from the United States, Italy and Spain.

This CDR3 contains 15 residues. From germline, CDR1 is MGHRA and CDR2 YSYEKL. The V end was cut by 0 bases, the J end by 3 bases, with 9 bases between. Libraries were prepared by immunoSEQ multiplex PCR; TCRdb keeps only in-frame clonotypes and omits some of them. The top ten hold around 3% of the sample, which has more than 45,000 clones, under 90% seen once. The chain combines TRBV4-1 with TRBJ1-5; TRBD1 might be the D (5 bases). The material sequenced was peripheral blood. This clonotype originated in an elderly woman with COVID-19, enrolled during active disease. The CDR3: CASSQERGTNQPQHF. DNA of the CDR3: TGCGCCAGCAGCCAAGAACGGGGGACCAATCAGCCCCAGCATTTT.